What follows are 29 T cell receptor beta chains derived from one specimen sequenced in a study of blood T cell repertoires in COVID-19. TCRdb keeps only in-frame clones here, not all; method: immunoSEQ multiplex PCR. The profile shows about 380,000 clones, roughly 86% of them singletons. Sequencing was done on a sample of PBMCs or T cells enriched from blood (not recorded which). The receptors stem from a man aged 25-40 years who had recovered from COVID-19.

V usage is TRBV5-1 and J usage is TRBJ1-3; D gene uncertain. V was clipped by 1 base and J by 4 bases, with 12 bases between them. This CDR3 contains 15 residues. CDR1 and CDR2 (germline): SGHRS, YFSETQ. CDR3 DNA: TGCGCCAGCAGCTTGAGCGGGATTCAAGGAAACACCATATATTTT. This translates into CASSLSGIQGNTIYF. Complete variable domain (other parts from reference TRBV5-1 and TRBJ1-3): KAGVTQTPRYLIKTRGQQVTLSCSPISGHRSVSWYQQTPGQGLQFLFEYFSETQRNKGNFPGRFSGRQFSNSRSEMNVSTLELGDSALYLCASSLSGIQGNTIYFGEGSWLTVV.

The CDR3 DNA reads as TGTGCCAGCAGCGTTCTAGACAGTACCGCCGGAAACACCATATATTTT. It translates to CASSVLDSTAGNTIYF. The chain joins TRBV9 to TRBJ1-3, with D perhaps matching TRBD1 (5 bases). From germline, CDR1 is SGDLS and CDR2 YYNGEE. Trimming left V 2 bases short and J 4 bases short, with 16 bases between. CDR3 length: 16 amino acids.

This chain uses TRBV7-9 with TRBJ1-1; D may be TRBD1 (5 bases). Trimming removed 3 bases at V and 6 bases at J, with 14 bases between. The germline V gene has CDR1 SEHNR and CDR2 FQNEAQ (reference sequence). This CDR3 region has 14 residues. The CDR3 DNA reads as TGTGCCAGCAGCTTCCAGGGTAGGGGTGCTGAAGCTTTCTTT. Translation: CASSFQGRGAEAFF. Full variable domain (missing parts from reference TRBV7-9 and TRBJ1-1): DTGVSQNPRHKITKRGQNVTFRCDPISEHNRLYWYRQTLGQGPEFLTYFQNEAQLEKSRLLSDRFSAERPKGSFSTLEIQRTEQGDSAMYLCASSFQGRGAEAFFGQGTRLTVV.

The chain is built from TRBV11-2 and TRBJ1-3, with D tentatively TRBD1 (6 bases). This CDR3 has 14 amino acids. CDR1 and CDR2 from the germline V gene are SGHAT and FQNNGV. V was trimmed by 6 bases and J by 2 bases, leaving 11 bases between them. The CDR3 coding sequence is TGTGCCAGCAGTACAGGGCTGACTGGAAACACCATATATTTT. This translates into CASSTGLTGNTIYF.

V is TRBV3-1 (or the pseudogene TRBV3-2) and J is TRBJ1-2, with 8 bases identical to TRBD1. This CDR3 has 13 amino acids. Germline loops: CDR1 LGHDT, CDR2 YNNKEL (reference sequence). With V trimmed by 1 base and J by 6 bases, 1 base remained unmatched. CDR3 nucleotide sequence: TGTGCCAGCAGCCAAGCAGGGGGCCATGGCTACACCTTC. This translates into CASSQAGGHGYTF.

The chain joins TRBV6-1 to TRBJ1-3; TRBD1 is a possible D gene (5 bases). Per germline, CDR1 MNHNS and CDR2 SASEGT. The CDR3 runs to 16 residues. Trimming left V 0 bases short and J 4 bases short, with 13 bases between. The chain's CDR3 is CASSEAWQGRGNTIYF. The CDR3 nucleotides read TGTGCCAGCAGTGAAGCGTGGCAGGGAAGGGGAAACACCATATATTTT.

V is TRBV5-1 and J is TRBJ2-7; D possibly corresponds to TRBD1 (5 bases). This CDR3 comprises 16 residues. The germline V and J ends were trimmed by 2 bases and 3 bases, with 18 bases remaining between them. Germline CDR1 reads SGHRS; CDR2 reads YFSETQ. The CDR3 reads CASSLSSTQGGYEQYF. Written as DNA, the CDR3 is TGCGCCAGCAGCTTAAGTTCGACGCAGGGCGGCTACGAGCAGTACTTC.

This clone came up once. The chain links TRBV19 to TRBJ1-2; the D gene is possibly TRBD1 (5 bases). Trimming removed 1 base at V and 8 bases at J, with 14 bases between. This CDR3 is built from 14 residues. Germline V CDR1 and CDR2: LNHDA, SQIVND (reference sequence). The CDR3 sequence: CASSIGTGLEGYTF. CDR3 nucleotide sequence: TGTGCCAGTAGTATAGGTACAGGCCTCGAGGGCTACACCTTC.

J is TRBJ2-5 and V is TRBV3-1 (or the pseudogene TRBV3-2); 9 positions agree with TRBD2. This CDR3 spans 16 amino acids. Trimming cost V 0 bases and J 2 bases; bases outside gene matches: 4. CDR1 LGHDT and CDR2 YNNKEL come from the germline V gene (reference sequence). The CDR3 DNA sequence: TGTGCCAGCAGCCAAGATTGGCTAGCGGGGCAAGAGACCCAGTACTTC. As protein: CASSQDWLAGQETQYF.

The gene calls are TRBV4-3 and TRBJ1-3; D perhaps matches TRBD1 (6 bases). This CDR3 has 16 residues. In germline, CDR1 is LGHNA, CDR2 YSLEER. Trimming removed 3 bases from V and 4 bases from J, with 16 bases in between. The DNA for the CDR3 is TGCGCCAGCAGCCAGTCAGGGGATTTGGTCGGAAACACCATATATTTT. Protein product: CASSQSGDLVGNTIYF.

The chain is built from TRBV4-1 and TRBJ2-7; 7 nucleotides agree with TRBD2. J lost 2 bases, V lost 0 bases, and 4 bases had no gene match. Germline V gene sequence: CDR1 MGHRA, CDR2 YSYEKL. The CDR3 is 15 residues long. The CDR3 here is CASSQDGGRAYEQYF. The CDR3 DNA is TGCGCCAGCAGCCAAGATGGGGGGAGGGCCTACGAGCAGTACTTC.

This clone was observed a few times. The gene calls are TRBV7-9 and TRBJ1-2; D is ambiguous. V lost 5 bases and J 7 bases, leaving 8 bases between the germline ends. Germline V gene sequence: CDR1 SEHNR, CDR2 FQNEAQ (reference sequence). This CDR3 is built from 11 residues. The CDR3 DNA reads as TGTGCCAGCAGCCTCGCGGGTGGCTACACCTTC. This translates into CASSLAGGYTF. The complete variable domain, with remaining parts taken from reference TRBV7-9 and TRBJ1-2, reads DTGVSQNPRHKITKRGQNVTFRCDPISEHNRLYWYRQTLGQGPEFLTYFQNEAQLEKSRLLSDRFSAERPKGSFSTLEIQRTEQGDSAMYLCASSLAGGYTFGSGTRLTVV.

The genes are TRBV5-6 and TRBJ2-7; a possible D gene is TRBD1 (6 bases). Deletions cut 5 bases from V and 0 bases from J, with 9 bases between. From germline, CDR1 is SGHDT and CDR2 YYEEEE. The length of the CDR3 is 13 residues. The CDR3 nucleotides read TGTGCCAGCAGTGTGACAGGCTCCTACGAGCAGTACTTC. It encodes CASSVTGSYEQYF. The full variable domain, completed using reference TRBV5-6 and TRBJ2-7, is DAGVTQSPTHLIKTRGQQVTLRCSPKSGHDTVSWYQQALGQGPQFIFQYYEEEERQRGNFPDRFSGHQFPNYSSELNVNALLLGDSALYLCASSVTGSYEQYFGPGTRLTVT.

The chain carries TRBV10-3 and TRBJ2-7, with a possible D match to TRBD1 (5 bases). Trimming took off 7 bases at V and 3 bases at J, with 10 bases between the two ends. The CDR3 sequence is 12 residues long. Germline V CDR1 and CDR2: ENHRY, SYGVKD. The CDR3 nucleotides read TGTGCCATCAACAGGTCAGTCTACGAGCAGTACTTC. Translation: CAINRSVYEQYF.

The chain carries TRBV6-5 and TRBJ2-3; possible D gene TRBD2, 7 bases. V gave up 2 bases and J gave up 4 bases, with 13 bases separating them. This CDR3 spans 15 amino acids. CDR1 is MNHEY and CDR2 is SVGAGI in the germline V gene. The CDR3, as DNA: TGTGCCAGCAGTTACCGGGGGGCCATCGCAGATACGCAGTATTTT. Its protein is CASSYRGAIADTQYF.

This chain connects TRBV5-1 to TRBJ1-1; D ambiguous. Trimming removed 4 bases from V and 6 bases from J, with 13 bases in between. The germline CDR1 and CDR2 sequences are SGHRS and YFSETQ. This CDR3 spans 13 amino acids. CDR3 protein: CASSVGSIAEAFF. CDR3 nucleotides: TGCGCCAGCAGCGTCGGTAGTATCGCTGAAGCTTTCTTT.

This chain connects TRBV7-6 to TRBJ1-2; 8 bases fit TRBD1. Per germline, CDR1 SGHVS and CDR2 FNYEAQ. With 1 base clipped from V and 5 bases from J, the junction kept 9 bases outside the gene matches. This CDR3 comprises 16 residues. The CDR3 protein is CASSLEPRRQGYGYTF. CDR3 coding DNA: TGTGCCAGCAGCTTAGAACCCCGGCGACAGGGGTATGGCTACACCTTC.

The V call is TRBV9, the J call TRBJ1-1; 8 nucleotides line up with TRBD1. The CDR3 length is 15 residues. The germline CDR1 and CDR2 sequences are SGDLS and YYNGEE. Trimming took 4 bases from V and 5 from J; bases not matched to a gene: 10. CDR3 amino acids: CASSPTDRVRTEAFF. As DNA, the CDR3 is TGTGCCAGCAGCCCCACGGACAGGGTGAGGACTGAAGCTTTCTTT.

This clone was seen only once. CDR3 sequence: CASSSDSQETQYF. The DNA of the CDR3 is TGTGCCAGCAGTTCCGACTCGCAAGAGACCCAGTACTTC. The chain links TRBV12-3 or TRBV12-4 to TRBJ2-5; no clear D. There are 13 residues in the CDR3. V lost 4 bases and J 2 bases, leaving 8 bases between the germline ends.

The chain links TRBV11-2 to TRBJ2-1, with 9 bases that match TRBD2. J lost 3 bases, V lost 5 bases, and 5 bases had no gene match. Germline V gene data show CDR1 as SGHAT and CDR2 as FQNNGV. The CDR3 has 15 residues. The CDR3 region is CASSLRLAVYNEQFF. The DNA of the CDR3 is TGTGCCAGCAGCCTCCGACTAGCGGTCTACAATGAGCAGTTCTTC.

This sequence joins TRBV11-2 and TRBJ1-1, with 7 bases fitting TRBD1. The germline V gene has CDR1 SGHAT and CDR2 FQNNGV. The CDR3 loop spans 18 amino acids. J gave up 1 base and V 5 bases, and 16 bases lay outside the gene matches. CDR3 in DNA: TGTGCCAGCAGCCCACTCCGAGGGGCAGGGGGGTCGAACACTGAAGCTTTCTTT. Residues: CASSPLRGAGGSNTEAFF.

V and J are TRBV19 and TRBJ1-1; TRBD1 is a possible D gene (5 bases). Trimming stripped 9 bases from V and 0 bases from J, with 14 bases between. This CDR3 has 14 amino acids. Looked up from germline, CDR1 is LNHDA and CDR2 is SQIVND (reference sequence). For the CDR3, the DNA is TGTGCCAGCCTATTTACGGGGGTGAACACTGAAGCTTTCTTT. Protein sequence: CASLFTGVNTEAFF.

The chain joins TRBV19 to TRBJ1-5; 7 bases map to TRBD1. This CDR3 contains 16 residues. Germline CDR1 reads LNHDA; CDR2 reads SQIVND (reference sequence). The V segment lost 5 bases and the J segment 4 bases; nucleotides outside the gene matches: 11. Here the CDR3 reads CASSAPTGLKNQPQHF. CDR3 coding DNA: TGTGCCAGTAGTGCCCCGACAGGGTTGAAGAATCAGCCCCAGCATTTT. Combining the CDR3 with reference TRBV19 and TRBJ1-5 gives the whole variable domain DGGITQSPKYLFRKEGQNVTLSCEQNLNHDAMYWYRQDPGQGLRLIYYSQIVNDFQKGDIAEGYSVSREKKESFPLTVTSAQKNPTAFYLCASSAPTGLKNQPQHFGDGTRLSIL.

The chain uses TRBV18 and TRBJ1-5, with no clear D. Trimming removed 0 bases from V and 1 base from J, with 4 bases in between. Per the germline V gene, CDR1 is KGHSH and CDR2 is LQKENI. The CDR3 has 14 amino acids. The CDR3 coding sequence is TGTGCCAGCTCACCACCGGGCAGCAATCAGCCCCAGCATTTT. Protein product: CASSPPGSNQPQHF.

This sequence joins TRBV7-9 and TRBJ2-3; a weak D match, TRBD2 (6 bases). Germline V CDR1 and CDR2: SEHNR, FQNEAQ (reference sequence). V was cut by 4 bases and J by 3 bases, with 14 bases left in between. This CDR3 has 15 amino acids. The CDR3 DNA reads TGTGCCAGCAGCTGGGGACGGGGGATAACAGATACGCAGTATTTT. Amino acid sequence: CASSWGRGITDTQYF.

Turning to this clone: Within the sample, other DNA sequences also encode this same CDR3. This chain uses TRBV5-1 with TRBJ1-1; D might be TRBD1 (6 bases). The germline V and J ends were trimmed by 2 bases and 4 bases, with 6 bases remaining between them. CDR1 is SGHRS and CDR2 is YFSETQ in the germline V gene. CDR3 length: 12 amino acids. CDR3 loop: CASSLQGTEAFF. CDR3 bases: TGCGCCAGCAGCTTACAGGGCACTGAAGCTTTCTTT. Using reference TRBV5-1 and TRBJ1-1 for the parts outside the CDR3, the full variable domain is KAGVTQTPRYLIKTRGQQVTLSCSPISGHRSVSWYQQTPGQGLQFLFEYFSETQRNKGNFPGRFSGRQFSNSRSEMNVSTLELGDSALYLCASSLQGTEAFFGQGTRLTVV.

The V call is TRBV12-3 or TRBV12-4, the J call TRBJ2-3; 7 bases align to TRBD2. The J segment lost 5 bases and the V segment lost 5 bases, leaving 4 bases of the junction unmatched. The CDR3 spans 13 residues. In DNA, the CDR3 is TGTGCCAGCAGTGTGCGGGGGAAAGATACGCAGTATTTT. Translation gives CASSVRGKDTQYF.

The chain uses TRBV7-2 and TRBJ1-6; 7 positions match TRBD1. CDR3 length: 14 residues. The germline gives CDR1 SGHTA, CDR2 FQGNSA. After removal of 5 bases from V and 11 bases from J, the junction contained 9 bases not matched to a gene. The CDR3 DNA is TGTGCCAGCAGCCCGACAAGACAGGGAACACCCCTCCACTTT. Its translation: CASSPTRQGTPLHF.

The chain employs TRBV4-1 and TRBJ1-5; no clear D. Germline V gene data show CDR1 as MGHRA and CDR2 as YSYEKL. The V and J ends lost 4 bases and 3 bases respectively, with 19 bases between them. This CDR3 has 17 amino acids. CDR3 in DNA: TGCGCCAGCAGCCCCCTCCCAAGAGCGGGTTCCAATCAGCCCCAGCATTTT. This sequence encodes CASSPLPRAGSNQPQHF.